The clone carrying this T cell receptor (beta chain) was observed a handful of times. The antigen is not known. This entry comes from a study of identical twins. Study results and caveats: Shared out-of-frame alpha sequences (those common to twins) showed excess low generation probability. Models predicted too little out-of-frame TCR alpha sharing in monozygotic twins.

Carrying unique molecular identifiers, the cDNA also gained a universal primer site through template switching. TCRdb passed the 5' RACE reads through MiXCR, listing each CDR3 protein once. The data show under 900,000 distinct CDR3 sequences, 9% to 15% seen once. A further study also used this sample, focusing on yellow fever vaccine responses in identical twins.

Specimen: PBMCs. The clonotype was recovered from a woman aged 18-29 years in good health.

CDR3 region: CSARDITRGSLDTEAFF. CDR3 coding DNA: TGCAGTGCTAGAGATATTACACGAGGATCTTTGGACACTGAAGCTTTCTTT. The rearrangement joins TRBV20-1 to TRBJ1-1; D ambiguous. V lost 0 bases to trimming and J lost 3 bases, with 20 bases between them. This CDR3 is 17 amino acids long. Germline V gene data show CDR1 as DFQATT and CDR2 as SNEGSKA (reference sequence).